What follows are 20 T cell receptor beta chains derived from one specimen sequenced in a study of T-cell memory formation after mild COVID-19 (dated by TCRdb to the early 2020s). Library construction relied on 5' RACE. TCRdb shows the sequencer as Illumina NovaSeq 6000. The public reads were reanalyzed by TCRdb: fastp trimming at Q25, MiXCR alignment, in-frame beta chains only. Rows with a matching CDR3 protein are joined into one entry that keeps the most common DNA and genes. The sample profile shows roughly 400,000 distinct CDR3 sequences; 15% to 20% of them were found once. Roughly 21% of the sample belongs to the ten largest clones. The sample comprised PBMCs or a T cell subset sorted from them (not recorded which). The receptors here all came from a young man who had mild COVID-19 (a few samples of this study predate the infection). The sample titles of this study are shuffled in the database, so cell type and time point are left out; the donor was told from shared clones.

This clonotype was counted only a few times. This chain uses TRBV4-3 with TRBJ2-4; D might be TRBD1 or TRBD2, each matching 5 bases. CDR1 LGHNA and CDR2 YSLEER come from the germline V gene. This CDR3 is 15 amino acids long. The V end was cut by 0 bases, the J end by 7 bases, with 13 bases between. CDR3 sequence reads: CASSQEGRERNIQYF. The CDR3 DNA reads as TGCGCCAGCAGCCAAGAGGGCAGGGAGAGGAACATTCAGTACTTC.

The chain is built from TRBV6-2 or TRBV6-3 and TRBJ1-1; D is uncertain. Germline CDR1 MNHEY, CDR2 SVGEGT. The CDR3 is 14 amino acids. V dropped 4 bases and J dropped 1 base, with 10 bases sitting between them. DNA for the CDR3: TGTGCCAGCAGTTCATATAAGCCGAACACTGAAGCTTTCTTT. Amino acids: CASSSYKPNTEAFF.

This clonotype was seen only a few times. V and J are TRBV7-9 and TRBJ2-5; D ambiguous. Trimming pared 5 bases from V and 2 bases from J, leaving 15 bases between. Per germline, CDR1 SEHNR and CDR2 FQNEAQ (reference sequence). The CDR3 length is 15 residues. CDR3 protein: CASSPDARVQETQYF. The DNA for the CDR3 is TGTGCCAGCAGCCCCGATGCTAGGGTACAAGAGACCCAGTACTTC.

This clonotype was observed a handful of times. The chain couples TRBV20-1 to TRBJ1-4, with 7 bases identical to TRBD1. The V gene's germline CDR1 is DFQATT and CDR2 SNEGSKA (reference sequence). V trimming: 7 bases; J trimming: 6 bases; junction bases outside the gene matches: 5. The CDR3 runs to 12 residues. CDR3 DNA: TGCAGTGGCGCACAGGGGTATGAAAAACTGTTTTTT. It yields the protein CSGAQGYEKLFF.

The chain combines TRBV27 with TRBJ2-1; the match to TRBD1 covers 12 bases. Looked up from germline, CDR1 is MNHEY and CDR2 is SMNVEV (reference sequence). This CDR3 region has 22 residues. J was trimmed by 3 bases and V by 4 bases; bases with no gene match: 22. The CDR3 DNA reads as TGTGCCAGCAGTTATCACGGAATACCGGGACAGGGGGCCTCGGCCTACTACAATGAGCAGTTCTTC. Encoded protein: CASSYHGIPGQGASAYYNEQFF.

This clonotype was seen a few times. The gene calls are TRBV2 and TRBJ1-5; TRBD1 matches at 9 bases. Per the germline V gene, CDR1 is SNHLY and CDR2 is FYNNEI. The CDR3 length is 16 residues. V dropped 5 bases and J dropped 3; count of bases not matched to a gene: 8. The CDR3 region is CASSPPGQGFNQPQHF. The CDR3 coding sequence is TGTGCCAGCAGTCCACCGGGACAGGGATTCAATCAGCCCCAGCATTTT.

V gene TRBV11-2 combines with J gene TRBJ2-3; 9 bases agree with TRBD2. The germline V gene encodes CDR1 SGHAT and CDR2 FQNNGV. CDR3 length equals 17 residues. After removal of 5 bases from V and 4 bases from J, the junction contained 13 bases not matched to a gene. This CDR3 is CASSPRRGRGGSDTQYF. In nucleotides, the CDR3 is TGTGCCAGCAGCCCCCGGAGGGGGCGGGGGGGGTCAGATACGCAGTATTTT. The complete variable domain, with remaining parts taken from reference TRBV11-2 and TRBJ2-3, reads EAGVAQSPRYKIIEKRQSVAFWCNPISGHATLYWYQQILGQGPKLLIQFQNNGVVDDSQLPKDRFSAERLKGVDSTLKIQPAKLEDSAVYLCASSPRRGRGGSDTQYFGPGTRLTVL.

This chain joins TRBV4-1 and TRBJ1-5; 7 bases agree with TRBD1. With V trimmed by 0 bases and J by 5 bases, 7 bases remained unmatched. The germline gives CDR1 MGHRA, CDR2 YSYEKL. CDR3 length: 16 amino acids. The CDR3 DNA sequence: TGCGCCAGCAGCCAAGACTGGGGACAGTTTTATCAGCCCCAGCATTTT. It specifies CASSQDWGQFYQPQHF.

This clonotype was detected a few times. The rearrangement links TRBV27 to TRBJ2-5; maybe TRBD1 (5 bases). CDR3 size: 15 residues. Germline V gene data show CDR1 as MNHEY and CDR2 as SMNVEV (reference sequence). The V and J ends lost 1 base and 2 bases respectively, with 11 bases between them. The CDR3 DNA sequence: TGTGCCAGCAGTTTATACCTGGGGCCACAAGAGACCCAGTACTTC. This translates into CASSLYLGPQETQYF.

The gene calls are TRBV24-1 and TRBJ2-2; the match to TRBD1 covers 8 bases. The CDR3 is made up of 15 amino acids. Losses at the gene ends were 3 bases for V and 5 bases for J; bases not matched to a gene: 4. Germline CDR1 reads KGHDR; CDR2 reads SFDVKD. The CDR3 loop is CATSDQDRDTGELFF. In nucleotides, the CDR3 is TGTGCCACCAGTGATCAGGACAGGGATACCGGGGAGCTGTTTTTT.

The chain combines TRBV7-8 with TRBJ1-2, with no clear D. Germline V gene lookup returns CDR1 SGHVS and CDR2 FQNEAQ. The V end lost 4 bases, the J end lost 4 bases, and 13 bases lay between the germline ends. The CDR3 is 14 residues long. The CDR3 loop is CASSWAPRGYGYTF. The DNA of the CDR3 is TGTGCCAGCAGCTGGGCGCCACGAGGCTATGGCTACACCTTC.

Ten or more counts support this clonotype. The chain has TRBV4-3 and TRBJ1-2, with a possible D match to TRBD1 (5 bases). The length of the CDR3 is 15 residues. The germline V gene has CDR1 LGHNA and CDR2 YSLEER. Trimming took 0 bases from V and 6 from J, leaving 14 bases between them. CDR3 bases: TGCGCCAGCAGCCAAGAGGGAAGGGGATTCGATGGCTACACCTTC. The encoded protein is CASSQEGRGFDGYTF.

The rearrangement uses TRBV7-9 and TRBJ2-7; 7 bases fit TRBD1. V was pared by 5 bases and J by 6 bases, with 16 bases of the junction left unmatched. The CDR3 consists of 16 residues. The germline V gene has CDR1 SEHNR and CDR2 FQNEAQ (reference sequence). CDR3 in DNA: TGTGCCAGCAGCGCACCCGGTCGACAGGGATTACTCGAGCAGTACTTC. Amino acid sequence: CASSAPGRQGLLEQYF.

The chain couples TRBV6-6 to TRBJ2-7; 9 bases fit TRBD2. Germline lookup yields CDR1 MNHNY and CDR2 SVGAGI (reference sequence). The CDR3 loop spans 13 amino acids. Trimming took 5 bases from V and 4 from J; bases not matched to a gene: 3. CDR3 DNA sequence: TGTGCCAGCAGTCGACTAGCGGCTTACGAGCAGTACGTC. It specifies CASSRLAAYEQYV.

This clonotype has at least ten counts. Here the CDR3 DNA reads TGTGCCAGCAGCTTGGCAGGGGCCTACGAGCAGTACTTC. Protein: CASSLAGAYEQYF. V and J are TRBV7-2 and TRBJ2-7, with a weak D call TRBD1 (6 bases). In germline, CDR1 is SGHTA, CDR2 FQGNSA. V lost 3 bases and J lost 2, with 8 bases in between. This CDR3 is built from 13 residues.

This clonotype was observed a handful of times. The CDR3 region is CASSLAFRDRGRAVKEKLFF. In DNA, the CDR3 is TGTGCCAGCAGCTTGGCCTTTAGGGACAGGGGTCGCGCCGTTAAAGAAAAACTGTTTTTT. V is TRBV5-6 and J is TRBJ1-4, with 10 bases fitting TRBD1. CDR1 is SGHDT, CDR2 YYEEEE, per germline. Trimming removed 0 bases from V and 8 bases from J; junction bases left unmatched: 19. The CDR3 runs 20 residues.

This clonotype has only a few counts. The CDR3 DNA reads as TGTGCCATCAGCGGACGCGGATCCAGGTGGGGCTACACCTTC. Translated, it gives CAISGRGSRWGYTF. This chain links TRBV10-3 with TRBJ1-2; D gene ambiguous. V was shortened by 6 bases and J by 8 bases, with 19 bases between the two germline ends. In germline, CDR1 is ENHRY, CDR2 SYGVKD. This CDR3 spans 14 amino acids.

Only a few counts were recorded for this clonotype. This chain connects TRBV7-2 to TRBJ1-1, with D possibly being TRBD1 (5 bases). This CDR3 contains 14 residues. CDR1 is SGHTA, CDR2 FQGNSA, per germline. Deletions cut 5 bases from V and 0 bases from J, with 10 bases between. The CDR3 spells CASSPGHVNTEAFF. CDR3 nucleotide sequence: TGTGCCAGCAGCCCAGGACACGTGAACACTGAAGCTTTCTTT.

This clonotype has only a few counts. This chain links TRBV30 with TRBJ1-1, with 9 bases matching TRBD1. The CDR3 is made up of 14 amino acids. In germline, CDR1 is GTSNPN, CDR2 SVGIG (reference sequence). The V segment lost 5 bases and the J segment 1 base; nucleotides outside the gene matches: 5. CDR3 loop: CAWGTGIKNTEAFF. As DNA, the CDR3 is TGTGCCTGGGGGACAGGGATAAAGAACACTGAAGCTTTCTTT. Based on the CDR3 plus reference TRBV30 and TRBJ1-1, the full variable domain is SQTIHQWPATLVQPVGSPLSLECTVEGTSNPNLYWYRQAAGRGLQLLFYSVGIGQISSEVPQNLSASRPQDRQFILSSKKLLLSDSGFYLCAWGTGIKNTEAFFGQGTRLTVV.

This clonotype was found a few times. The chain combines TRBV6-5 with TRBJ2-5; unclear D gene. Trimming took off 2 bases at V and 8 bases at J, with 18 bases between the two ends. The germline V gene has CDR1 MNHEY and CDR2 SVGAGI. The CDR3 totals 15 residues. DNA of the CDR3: TGTGCCAGCAGTTACGGGTCCCGCATCACGTCCACCCAGTACTTC. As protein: CASSYGSRITSTQYF.